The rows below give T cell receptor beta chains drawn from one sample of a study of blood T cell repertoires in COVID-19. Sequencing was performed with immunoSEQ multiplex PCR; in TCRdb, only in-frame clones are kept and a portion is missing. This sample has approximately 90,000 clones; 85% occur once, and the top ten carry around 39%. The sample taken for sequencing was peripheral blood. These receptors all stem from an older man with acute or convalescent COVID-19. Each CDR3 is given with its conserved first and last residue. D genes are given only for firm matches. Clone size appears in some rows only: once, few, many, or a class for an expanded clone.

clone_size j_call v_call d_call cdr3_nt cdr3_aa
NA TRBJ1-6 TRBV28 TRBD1 TGTGCCAGCACCTCACCATTAGGACAGGGTAATTCACCCCTCCACTTT CASTSPLGQGNSPLHF
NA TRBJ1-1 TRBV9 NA TGTGCCAGCAGCGTAGCCGGGAGGGGCACTGAAGCTTTCTTT CASSVAGRGTEAFF
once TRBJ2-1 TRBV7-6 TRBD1 TGTGCCAGCAGGCCTACAGGGGTGTCCTACAATGAGCAGTTCTTC CASRPTGVSYNEQFF
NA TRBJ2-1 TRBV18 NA TGTGCCAGCTCATTTACAAAAAATGAGCAGTTCTTC CASSFTKNEQFF
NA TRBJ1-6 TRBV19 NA TGTGCCAGCCCCCCCATCCGGGACACAAAAAAAGTTCCTAGGTCACCCCTCCACTTT CASPPIRDTKKVPRSPLHF
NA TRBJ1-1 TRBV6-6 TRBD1 TGTGCCAGCAGTTACCCTAGACAGGGTCGTACTGAAGCTTTCTTT CASSYPRQGRTEAFF
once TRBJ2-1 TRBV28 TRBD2 TGTGCCAGCAGTTCCCCGACTAGCGGCTCCTACAATGAGCAGTTCTTC CASSSPTSGSYNEQFF
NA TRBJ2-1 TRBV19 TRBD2 TGTGCCAGTAGGACTCAGGGGGAGACAGACAGACTAGCGGGAGGTGGAAATGAGCAGTTCTTC CASRTQGETDRLAGGGNEQFF
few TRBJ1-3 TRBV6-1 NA TGTGCCAGCAGTCAGGGGAGCTCTGGAAACACCATATATTTT CASSQGSSGNTIYF
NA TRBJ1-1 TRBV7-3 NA TGTGCCAGCAGCTCGACCTCGGGCCTCGGGGACACTGAAGCTTTCTTT CASSSTSGLGDTEAFF
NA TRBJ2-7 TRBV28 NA TGTGCCAGCAGTAAAGCTCGGATGGGGGGTGGCGAGCAGTACTTC CASSKARMGGGEQYF
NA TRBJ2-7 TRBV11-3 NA TGTGCCAGCAGCTCGGGACTTTCCTACGAGCAGTACTTC CASSSGLSYEQYF
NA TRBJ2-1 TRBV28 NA TGTGCCAGCCGACCCAGGGTCTACAATGAGCAGTTCTTC CASRPRVYNEQFF